The T cell receptor beta chain described here comes from a study of early T cells in non-severe SARS-CoV-2 infection (dated by TCRdb to the early 2020s). Regarding the research as a whole: TCR sequencing used bulk RNA from unsorted whole blood, so alpha and beta chains could not be paired.

The library was generated by 5' RACE. The instrument given in TCRdb is NextSeq 500. In the TCR library protocol, unique molecular identifiers were attached to individual cDNA molecules to correct for PCR bias and sequencing error. Sequencing covered both TCR alpha and beta chains, and within each sample the abundances of alpha and beta sequences were tightly co-correlated. The original methods were these. Decombinator V4 was used to perform V gene, J gene and CDR3 annotation of TCR sequences. TCRs were defined as expanded if a significant change between any two time points was detected under a Poisson model with p below 0.0001. Abundances of TCRs were expressed as counts per million after normalisation to the total number of TCRs sequenced in each sample. TRAV1-2 paired with TRAJ12, TRAJ20 or TRAJ33 defined MAIT TCRs, while TRAV10 paired with TRAJ18 defined iNKT TCRs. VDJdb, accessed on 1 November 2021, was searched for TCRs annotated for CMV, EBV and SARS-CoV-2, and TCRs annotated for more than one antigen were excluded. The public reads were run again by TCRdb, first through fastp at Q25 and then through MiXCR, and only productive beta chains were kept. When rows share a CDR3 protein, they turn into one entry using the most common DNA and genes. V and J calls and clone size were set by TCRdb, not the authors. Recorded for this sample are about 30,000 distinct CDR3 sequences; roughly 5.4% of them occurred a single time. The ten most abundant clones make up approximately 3.5% of the sample.

The CDR3 covers 15 residues, taking in both the cysteine and the phenylalanine. The entry retains the CDR3 DNA only, 45 bases that are in frame from base 1. CDR1 is given as SNHLY and CDR2 as FYNNEI, both from the germline V gene. V sheds 4 bases and J sheds 2 bases, leaving 13 bases between their ends. A case-control design nested within a healthcare worker cohort in London, UK, was used, with weekly nasopharyngeal swab PCR tests and blood sampling performed. Between 23 and 31 March 2020, the week of the UK lockdown, healthcare workers were enrolled and then followed up weekly for as long as 16 weeks. Results and caveats for the whole study, not just this receptor: VDJdb matching was skewed toward anti-spike CD8 responses and likely underestimated virus-specific expansions by missing private and CD4 specificities.

At least ten counts were recorded for this clonotype. There is no known antigen for this receptor. The record has no base qualities; no much larger clone is one base away. The chain couples TRBV2 to TRBJ2-3; the D gene identity is not certain. The sequence derives from an adult who was a healthcare worker with PCR-confirmed SARS-CoV-2 infection or an uninfected control (not recorded which). Specimen: whole blood. The CDR3 here reads CASSGGSRTTDTQYF. The DNA sequence is TGTGCCAGCAGTGGGGGTAGCCGCACCACAGATACGCAGTATTTT. Supplemented by the reference TRBV2 and TRBJ2-3 proteins around the CDR3, the complete variable domain is EPEVTQTPSHQVTQMGQEVILRCVPISNHLYFYWYRQILGQKVEFLVSFYNNEISEKSEIFDDQFSVERPDGSNFTLKIRSTKLEDSAMYFCASSGGSRTTDTQYFGPGTRLTVL.